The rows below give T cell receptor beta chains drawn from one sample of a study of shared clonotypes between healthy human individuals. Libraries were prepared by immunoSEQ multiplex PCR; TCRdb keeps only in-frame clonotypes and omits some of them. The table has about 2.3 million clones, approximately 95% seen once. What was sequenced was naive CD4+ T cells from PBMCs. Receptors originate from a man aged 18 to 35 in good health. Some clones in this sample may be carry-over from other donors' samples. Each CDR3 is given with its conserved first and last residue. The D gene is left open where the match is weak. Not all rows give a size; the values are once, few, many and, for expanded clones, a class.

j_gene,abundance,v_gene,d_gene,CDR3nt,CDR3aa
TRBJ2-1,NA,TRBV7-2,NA,TGTGCCAGCAGCTACCCGAGGGGGGCGAGCTCCTACAATGAGCAGTTCTTC,CASSYPRGASSYNEQFF
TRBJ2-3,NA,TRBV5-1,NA,TGCGCCAGCAGCTTGGCCGGGGAAATCTCAGATACGCAGTATTTT,CASSLAGEISDTQYF
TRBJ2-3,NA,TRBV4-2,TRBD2,TGTGCCAGCAGCCAAGACCCTAGCGGGAGCACAGATACGCAGTATTTT,CASSQDPSGSTDTQYF
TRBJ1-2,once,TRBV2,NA,TGTGCCAGCAGTGAAACCAGGGGTAACTATGGCTACACCTTC,CASSETRGNYGYTF
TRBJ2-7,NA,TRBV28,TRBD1,TGTGCCAGCACAAAGGGACAGTTTACCTACGAGCAGTACTTC,CASTKGQFTYEQYF
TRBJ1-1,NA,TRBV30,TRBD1,TGTGCCTGGAGTCCGGGACAGGGGATCTCTGAAGCTTTCTTT,CAWSPGQGISEAFF
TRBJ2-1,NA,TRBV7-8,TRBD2,TGTGCCAGCAGCCCTTCGAGCGGGAGAGCCTACAATGAGCAGTTCTTC,CASSPSSGRAYNEQFF
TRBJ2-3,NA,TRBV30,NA,TGTGCCTGGGGGGGGACTGCCCTCCTGACAGATACGCAGTATTTT,CAWGGTALLTDTQYF
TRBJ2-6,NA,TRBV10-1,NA,TGCGCCAGCAGTGAGTCTAGGTCTGGGGCCAACGTCCTGACTTTC,CASSESRSGANVLTF
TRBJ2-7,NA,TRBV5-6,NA,TGTGCCAGCAGCGTACAGGGAGGAGGTTACGAGCAGTACTTC,CASSVQGGGYEQYF
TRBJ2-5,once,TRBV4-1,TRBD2,TGCGCCAGCAGCCAAGATGTGGGGGGGGGCCAAGAGACCCAGTACTTC,CASSQDVGGGQETQYF
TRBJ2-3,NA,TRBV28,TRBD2,TGTGCCAGCAGTCCAGGCCTAGCGGGAAGCACAGATACGCAGTATTTT,CASSPGLAGSTDTQYF
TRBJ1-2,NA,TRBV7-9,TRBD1,TGTGCCAGCAGCTTTTGGGACAGGGAGGTTTGGGGCTACACCTTC,CASSFWDREVWGYTF
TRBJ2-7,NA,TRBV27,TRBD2,TGTGCCAGCAGTCCCCCGGGACTAGCGGCCTACGAGCAGTACTTC,CASSPPGLAAYEQYF
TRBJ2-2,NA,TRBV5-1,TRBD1,TGCGCCAGCAGCAAAACAGGGGGCGAAACCGGGGAGCTGTTTTTT,CASSKTGGETGELFF
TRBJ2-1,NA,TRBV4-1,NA,TGCGCCAGCAGCGCCCAGTACGGGCAGTTCTTC,CASSAQYGQFF
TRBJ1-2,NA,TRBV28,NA,TGTGCCAGCGGGTTCTATGGCTACACCTTC,CASGFYGYTF
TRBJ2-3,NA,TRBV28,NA,TGTGCCAGCGGTCTCGATGTTAGCACAGATACGCAGTATTTT,CASGLDVSTDTQYF
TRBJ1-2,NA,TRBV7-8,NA,TGTGCCAGCAGCCGCAGGGAAACGGACTATGGCTACACCTTC,CASSRRETDYGYTF
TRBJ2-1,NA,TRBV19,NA,TGTGCCAGTAGTATGGAAAGGGGGGGACGCTGGAATGAGCAGTTCTTC,CASSMERGGRWNEQFF
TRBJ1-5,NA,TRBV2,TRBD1,TGTGCCAGCAGAGAACTTGGACAGGGGACAACCCTGCGGCCCCAGCATTTT,CASRELGQGTTLRPQHF
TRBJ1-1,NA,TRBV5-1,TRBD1,TGCGCCAGCAGCGGACAGGGGGGTCAAACTGAAGCTTTCTTT,CASSGQGGQTEAFF
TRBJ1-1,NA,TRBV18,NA,TGTGCCAGCTCACCAGGGAGGCCCCCAGGAACTGAAGCTTTCTTT,CASSPGRPPGTEAFF
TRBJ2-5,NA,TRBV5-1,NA,TGCGCCAGCAGCCTTAATACCGAAGAGACCCAGTACTTC,CASSLNTEETQYF
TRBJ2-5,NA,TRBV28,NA,TGTGCCAGCAGTCCCGCCGGGGGAAGGGGCCACCAAGAGACCCAGTACTTC,CASSPAGGRGHQETQYF
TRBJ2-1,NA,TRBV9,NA,TGTGCCAGCAGCGTAGATTCAGCCAATGAGCAGTTCTTC,CASSVDSANEQFF
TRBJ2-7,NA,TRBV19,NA,TGTGCCAGTAGTATAGGTTGGCAAGGGACCTACGAGCAGTACTTC,CASSIGWQGTYEQYF
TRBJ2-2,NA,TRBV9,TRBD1,TGTGCCAGCAGACAGGGGCTGAGCACCGGGGAGCTGTTTTTT,CASRQGLSTGELFF
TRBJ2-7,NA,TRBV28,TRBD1,TGTGCCAGCAGTCCTGGGACAGGGTTATCCTACGAGCAGTACTTC,CASSPGTGLSYEQYF
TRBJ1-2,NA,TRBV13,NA,TGTGCCAGCAGCCCACGGGACGGGATATATGGCTACACCTTC,CASSPRDGIYGYTF
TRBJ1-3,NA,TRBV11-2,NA,TGTGCCAGCAGCCCCTCCCGGGTTGATGCTGGAAACACCATATATTTT,CASSPSRVDAGNTIYF
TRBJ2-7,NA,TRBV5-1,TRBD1,TGCGCCAGCAGCTTGGGAGACAGGGTCAACGAGCAGTACTTC,CASSLGDRVNEQYF
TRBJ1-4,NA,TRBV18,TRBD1,TGTGCCAGCTCACCAAACAGGGGTGAAGAAAAACTGTTTTTT,CASSPNRGEEKLFF
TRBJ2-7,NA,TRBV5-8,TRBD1,TGTGCCAGCAGCGGAGGGACAGGGTCCTTCTACGAGCAGTACTTC,CASSGGTGSFYEQYF
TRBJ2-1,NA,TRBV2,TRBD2,TGTGCCAGCAGAGAAAGGGCCGGGAGGGCCAATGAGCAGTTCTTC,CASRERAGRANEQFF